What follows describes a single TCR beta chain. As processed by the authors: Estimation of nucleated cell counts relied on the amplification of reference gene primers. Measured with immunoSEQ multiplex PCR; TCRdb has only the in-frame clones, and not every one. D and trimming come from the DNA, and the V and J calls and clone size come from that table. The sample shows approximately 220,000 clones, around 83% of them seen only once. The sample is drawn from a study of blood T cell repertoires in COVID-19. Study-level background: Sites across the United States, Italy and Spain contributed samples from acute and convalescent COVID-19. PBMCs, B-cell-depleted T cells, or T cells provided the cDNA or gDNA that made up the material.

Germline CDR1 MNHEY, CDR2 SMNVEV (reference sequence). The ends lost 4 bases at V and 6 bases at J; junction bases unmatched: 3. The CDR3 loop spans 13 amino acids. The sample taken for sequencing was peripheral blood. The origin of this receptor is a woman between 45 and 65 years old with acute or convalescent COVID-19. The gene calls are TRBV27 and TRBJ1-5; TRBD1 matches 7 bases. Written as DNA, the CDR3 is TGTGCCAGCAGTTGGGACAGAGGTCAGCCCCAGCATTTT. It translates to CASSWDRGQPQHF.